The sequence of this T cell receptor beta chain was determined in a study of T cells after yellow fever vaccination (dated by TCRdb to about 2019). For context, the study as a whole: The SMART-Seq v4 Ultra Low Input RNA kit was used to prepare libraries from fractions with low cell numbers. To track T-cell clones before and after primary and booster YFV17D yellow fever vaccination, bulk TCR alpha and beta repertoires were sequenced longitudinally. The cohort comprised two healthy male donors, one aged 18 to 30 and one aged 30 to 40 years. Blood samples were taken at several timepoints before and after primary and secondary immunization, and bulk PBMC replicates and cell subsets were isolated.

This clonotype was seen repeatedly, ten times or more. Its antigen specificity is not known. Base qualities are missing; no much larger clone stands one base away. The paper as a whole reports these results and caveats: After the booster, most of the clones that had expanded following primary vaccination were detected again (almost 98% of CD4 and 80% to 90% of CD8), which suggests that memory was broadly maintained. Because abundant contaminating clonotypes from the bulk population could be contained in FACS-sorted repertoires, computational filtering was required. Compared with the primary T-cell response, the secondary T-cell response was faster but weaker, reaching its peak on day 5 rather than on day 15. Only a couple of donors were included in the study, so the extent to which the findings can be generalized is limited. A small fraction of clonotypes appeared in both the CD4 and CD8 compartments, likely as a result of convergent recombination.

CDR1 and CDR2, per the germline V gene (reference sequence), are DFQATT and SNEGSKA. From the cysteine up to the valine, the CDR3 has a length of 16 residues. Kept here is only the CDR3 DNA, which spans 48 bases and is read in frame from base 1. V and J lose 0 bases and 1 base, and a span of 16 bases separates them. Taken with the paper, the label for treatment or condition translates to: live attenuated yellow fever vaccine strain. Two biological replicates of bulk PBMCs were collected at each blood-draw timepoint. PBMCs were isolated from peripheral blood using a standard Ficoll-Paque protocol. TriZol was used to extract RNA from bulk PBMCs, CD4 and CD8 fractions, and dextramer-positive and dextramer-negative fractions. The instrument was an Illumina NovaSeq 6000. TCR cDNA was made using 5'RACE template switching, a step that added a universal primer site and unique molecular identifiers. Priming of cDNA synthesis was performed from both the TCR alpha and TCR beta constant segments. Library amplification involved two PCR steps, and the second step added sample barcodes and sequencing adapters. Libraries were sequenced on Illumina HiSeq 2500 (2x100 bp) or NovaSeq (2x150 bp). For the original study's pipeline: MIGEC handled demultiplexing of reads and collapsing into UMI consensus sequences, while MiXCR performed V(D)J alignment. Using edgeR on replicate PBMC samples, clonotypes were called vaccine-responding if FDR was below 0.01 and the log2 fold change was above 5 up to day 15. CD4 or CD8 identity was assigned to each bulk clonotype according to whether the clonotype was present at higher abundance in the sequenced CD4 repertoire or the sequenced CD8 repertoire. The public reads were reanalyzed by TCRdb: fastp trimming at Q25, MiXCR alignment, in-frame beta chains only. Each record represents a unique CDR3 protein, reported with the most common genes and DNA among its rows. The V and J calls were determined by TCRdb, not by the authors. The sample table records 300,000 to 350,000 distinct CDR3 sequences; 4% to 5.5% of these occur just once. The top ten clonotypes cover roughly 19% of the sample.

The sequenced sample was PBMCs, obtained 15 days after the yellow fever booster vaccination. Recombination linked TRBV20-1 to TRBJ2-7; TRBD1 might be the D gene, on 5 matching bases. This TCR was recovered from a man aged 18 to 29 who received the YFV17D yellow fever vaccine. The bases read TGCAGTGCTAGAGATCAACGGCCAGGGCCATCCTACGAGCAGTACGTC. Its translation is CSARDQRPGPSYEQYV.